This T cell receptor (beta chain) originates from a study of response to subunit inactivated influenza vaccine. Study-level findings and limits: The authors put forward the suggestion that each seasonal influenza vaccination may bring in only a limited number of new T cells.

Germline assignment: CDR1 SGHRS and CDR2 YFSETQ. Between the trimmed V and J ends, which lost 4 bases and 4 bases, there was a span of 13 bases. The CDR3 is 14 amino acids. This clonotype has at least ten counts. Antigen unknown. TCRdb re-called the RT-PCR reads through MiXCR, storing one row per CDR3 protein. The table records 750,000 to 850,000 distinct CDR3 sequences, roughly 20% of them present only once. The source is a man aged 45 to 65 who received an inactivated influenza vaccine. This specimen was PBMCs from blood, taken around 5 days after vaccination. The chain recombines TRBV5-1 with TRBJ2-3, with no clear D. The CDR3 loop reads CASSVLGPSDTQYF. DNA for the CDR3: TGCGCCAGCAGCGTCCTGGGTCCGTCAGATACGCAGTATTTT.